These 32 T cell receptor beta chains came from one sample sequenced in a study of Graves' ophthalmopathy and Graves' hyperthyroidism. Amplifying from RNA transcripts, the study obtained TCR beta CDR3 regions. RT-PCR with HTBI primers came first, then second-round multiplex PCR. One entry per CDR3 protein results from TCRdb running MiXCR on the multiplex PCR reads. This table has 740,000 or so distinct CDR3 sequences, around 40% appearing once. Sequencing used peripheral blood. Every receptor here comes from an adult man with Graves' ophthalmopathy.

In its sample, this clonotype was seen a few times. The genes are TRBV7-2 and TRBJ2-5; perhaps D is TRBD1 or TRBD2 (5 bases each). CDR3 length: 13 amino acids. Germline CDR1 SGHTA, CDR2 FQGNSA. Trimming pared 6 bases from V and 3 bases from J, leaving 11 bases between. Here the CDR3 reads CASSHRTEETQYF. The CDR3 nucleotides are TGTGCCAGCAGTCACAGGACTGAAGAGACCCAGTACTTC. Filled out from reference TRBV7-2 and TRBJ2-5, the complete variable domain reads GAGVSQSPSNKVTEKGKDVELRCDPISGHTALYWYRQSLGQGLEFLIYFQGNSAPDKSGLPSDRFSAERTGGSVSTLTIQRTQQEDSAVYLCASSHRTEETQYFGPGTRLLVL.

On this clonotype itself: One end of the junction is discordant with germline, which a read error may explain. V usage is TRBV5-1 and J usage is TRBJ2-5, with D tentatively TRBD1 or TRBD2 (5 bases each). The tail of the sequence fits TRBJ2-7 better, so the J call may be wrong. The CDR3 spans 14 residues. From germline, CDR1 is SGHRS and CDR2 YFSETQ. DNA of the CDR3: TGCGCCAGCAGCTCAGTGGGGGTCTCCGACGAGCAGTACTTC. The encoded protein is CASSSVGVSDEQYF.

This clonotype was counted ten times or more. The chain uses TRBV7-2 and TRBJ1-2; D not certain. Trimming took off 4 bases at V and 4 bases at J, with 13 bases between the two ends. Germline V gives CDR1 SGHTA, CDR2 FQGNSA. CDR3 size: 14 residues. CDR3: CASSSSFATYGYTF. CDR3 DNA sequence: TGTGCCAGCAGCTCCTCTTTCGCTACCTATGGCTACACCTTC.

The genes are TRBV15 and TRBJ1-5, with D perhaps matching TRBD1 (6 bases). The V end was cut by 5 bases, the J end by 7 bases, with 18 bases between. Germline V CDR1 and CDR2: LNHNV, YYDKDF (reference sequence). The CDR3 totals 15 residues. As DNA, the CDR3 is TGTGCCACCAGCTCGCAACAGGGCGGGTGGCAGCCCCAGCATTTT. Translation: CATSSQQGGWQPQHF.

The sample holds one count of this clonotype. Since a much larger clone is just one base distant, this may be a read error. V usage is TRBV10-3 and J usage is TRBJ1-6; D is unclear. The CDR3 is made up of 13 amino acids. Germline V gives CDR1 ENHRY, CDR2 SYGVKD. The CDR3 here is CASSFETLAPPHF. The CDR3 DNA reads TGTGCCAGCAGTTTCGAGACATTGGCCCCCCCCCACTTT.

This clonotype was detected once. The CDR3 sequence is CASSVGGGRVGTEAFF. DNA of the CDR3: TGTGCCAGCAGCGTGGGGGGGGGGCGAGTGGGCACTGAAGCTTTCTTT. This chain uses TRBV7-2 with TRBJ1-1; a possible D gene is TRBD1 (6 bases). This CDR3 region has 16 residues. V was cut by 5 bases and J by 4 bases, with 20 bases left in between. CDR1 SGHTA and CDR2 FQGNSA come from the germline V gene.

The table lists this clonotype with many counts. V gene TRBV6-5 combines with J gene TRBJ1-6, with a weak D call TRBD1 (5 bases). CDR1 and CDR2 (germline): MNHEY, SVGAGI. The CDR3 loop spans 13 amino acids. Deletions cut 6 bases from V and 10 bases from J, with 13 bases between. The CDR3 DNA is TGTGCCAGCAGCCCCTCGGACAACTCACCCCTCCACTTT. This translates into CASSPSDNSPLHF.

The chain recombines TRBV20-1 with TRBJ2-7; 9 bases are a match to TRBD1. Unmatched junction bases numbered 6, after V lost 5 bases and J lost 1 base. Germline values: CDR1 DFQATT, CDR2 SNEGSKA (reference sequence). This CDR3 is 14 amino acids long. The CDR3 is CSADGQGISYEQYF. The CDR3 DNA follows: TGCAGTGCTGACGGACAGGGGATTTCCTACGAGCAGTACTTC.

This clonotype was seen a handful of times. The rearrangement uses TRBV7-9 and TRBJ1-2; 12 bases fit TRBD1. The CDR3 runs 16 residues. Germline trimming cut 4 bases from V and 6 bases from J; bases unmatched to any gene: 9. Germline CDR1 SEHNR, CDR2 FQNEAQ (reference sequence). CDR3 in amino acids: CASSYNPGQGAHGYTF. CDR3 nucleotide sequence: TGTGCCAGCAGCTACAACCCGGGACAGGGGGCTCATGGCTACACCTTC.

J is TRBJ2-5 and V is TRBV7-2; 7 nucleotides line up with TRBD2. CDR1 is SGHTA, CDR2 FQGNSA, per germline. V lost 7 bases to trimming and J lost 5 bases; unmatched junction nucleotides: 10. The CDR3 is 14 residues long. The CDR3 loop reads CASTSVGREETQYF. In DNA form, the CDR3 reads TGTGCCAGCACCAGCGTTGGGAGGGAGGAGACCCAGTACTTC.

The chain employs TRBV7-9 and TRBJ1-2, with D hard to call. V lost 5 bases, J lost 0 bases, and 13 bases lay in between. The germline CDR1 and CDR2 sequences are SEHNR and FQNEAQ (reference sequence). This CDR3 has 15 residues. In DNA, the CDR3 is TGTGCCAGCAGCCCCCAGACGAGGCCTAACTATGGCTACACCTTC. This sequence encodes CASSPQTRPNYGYTF.

This clonotype was seen many times. CDR3 sequence: CAISESGRGNTEAFF. CDR3 nucleotides: TGTGCCATCAGTGAGTCGGGCAGGGGGAACACTGAAGCTTTCTTT. The chain combines TRBV10-3 with TRBJ1-1, with D maybe TRBD1 (6 bases). The CDR3 has 15 amino acids. CDR1 is ENHRY, CDR2 SYGVKD, per germline. Trimming took off 0 bases at V and 1 base at J, with 9 bases between the two ends.

This clonotype was observed many times. The J gene is TRBJ1-5, the V gene TRBV2; maybe TRBD1 (5 bases). The CDR3 length is 15 residues. The germline V gene has CDR1 SNHLY and CDR2 FYNNEI. Trimming removed 7 bases at V and 7 bases at J, with 20 bases between. The CDR3 region has the DNA TGTGCCAGCACCGAGGGCGGGGCTGGGGTACAGCCCCAGCATTTT. Translation: CASTEGGAGVQPQHF.

The chain has TRBV7-9 and TRBJ2-5; no firm D call. V gave up 7 bases and J gave up 9 bases, with 18 bases separating them. The CDR3 has 13 residues. Germline loops: CDR1 SEHNR, CDR2 FQNEAQ (reference sequence). CDR3 sequence reads: CASIETRNQPQYF. For the CDR3, the DNA is TGTGCCAGCATAGAAACGAGGAATCAGCCCCAGTACTTC.

On this clonotype: A read error is likely, as this CDR3 ends without the conserved phenylalanine or tryptophan. The limits of the CDR3 on the DNA are not certain, so only TCRdb's listed CDR3 is given. V gene TRBV29-1 combines with J gene TRBJ2-7; TRBD1 is taken as the D call from the table, unchecked against the DNA. The CDR3 spans 11 residues, counting both ends. Germline V gene data show CDR1 as SQVTM and CDR2 as ANQGSEA. The CDR3 region is CSVEGGTGSTS.

There are a few counts of this clonotype. This chain's CDR3 is CSARGASLAYEQYF. In DNA, the CDR3 is TGCAGTGCTAGAGGGGCTAGCCTCGCCTACGAGCAGTACTTC. This rearrangement joins TRBV20-1 to TRBJ2-7, with D possibly TRBD2 on 5 matching bases. The CDR3 loop spans 14 amino acids. The V gene lost 1 base and the J gene lost 2 bases, with 12 bases spanning the gap. Germline assignment: CDR1 DFQATT and CDR2 SNEGSKA (reference sequence).

This clonotype was seen repeatedly, ten times or more. The chain is built from TRBV10-3 and TRBJ2-2; TRBD1 matches 7 bases. Germline CDR1 is ENHRY and CDR2 is SYGVKD. The CDR3 contains 13 residues. The chain's CDR3 is CAKKETGNGELFF. The CDR3 DNA sequence: TGTGCTAAGAAAGAGACAGGGAACGGGGAGCTGTTTTTT.

A note on this clonotype: The junction departs from germline at one end; a sequencing error may be responsible. J is TRBJ1-4 and V is TRBV7-9; D gene unclear. The CDR3 runs 14 residues. The germline V gene encodes CDR1 SEHNR and CDR2 FQNEAQ (reference sequence). This CDR3 is CASSQGKVGEKLFF. For the CDR3, the DNA is TGCGCCAGCAGCCAAGGAAAAGTGGGGGAAAAACTGTTTTTT.

This chain links TRBV5-6 with TRBJ1-2; D not resolved. The germline CDR1 and CDR2 sequences are SGHDT and YYEEEE. The length of the CDR3 is 15 residues. Trimming removed 0 bases from V and 0 bases from J, with 9 bases in between. This CDR3 reads CASSLVSTANYGYTF. The DNA for the CDR3 is TGTGCCAGCAGCTTGGTGTCGACGGCTAACTATGGCTACACCTTC.

This clonotype was detected a few times. The rearrangement joins TRBV12-3 or TRBV12-4 to TRBJ2-5; perhaps TRBD2 as D (7 bases). Trimming cost V 3 bases and J 5 bases, with 22 bases left between them. The CDR3 covers 17 residues. The CDR3 DNA sequence: TGTGCCAGCAGTTTTCTAGTCGGGGGGCTGAGACAGGAGACCCAGTACTTC. Its translation: CASSFLVGGLRQETQYF.

The V call is TRBV12-3 or TRBV12-4, the J call TRBJ1-3; 8 bases match TRBD1. V dropped 5 bases and J dropped 8; count of bases not matched to a gene: 8. The CDR3 length is 14 residues. CDR3 DNA sequence: TGTGCCAGCAGTAGGGCAGGGGGCGTATACACCATATATTTT. Its protein is CASSRAGGVYTIYF.

The rearrangement joins TRBV5-6 to TRBJ2-6; no reliable D call. The CDR3 is 18 amino acids. Looked up from germline, CDR1 is SGHDT and CDR2 is YYEEEE. The V gene lost 5 bases and the J gene lost 0 bases, with 18 bases spanning the gap. CDR3 protein: CASSYSNGRSSGANVLTF. The CDR3 DNA reads as TGTGCCAGCAGTTACTCGAATGGACGGTCCTCTGGGGCCAACGTCCTGACTTTC. The entire variable domain, with the rest obtained from reference TRBV5-6 and TRBJ2-6, is as follows: DAGVTQSPTHLIKTRGQQVTLRCSPKSGHDTVSWYQQALGQGPQFIFQYYEEEERQRGNFPDRFSGHQFPNYSSELNVNALLLGDSALYLCASSYSNGRSSGANVLTFGAGSRLTVL.

This clonotype was counted between two and nine times. The genes are TRBV7-2 and TRBJ2-5, with TRBD2 matching 10 bases. The CDR3 has 16 residues. Germline V gives CDR1 SGHTA, CDR2 FQGNSA. Trimming at V came to 5 bases and at J to 2 bases, leaving 8 bases not matched to a gene. CDR3 sequence reads: CASSKSGRAAQETQYF. Written as DNA, the CDR3 is TGTGCCAGCAGCAAAAGCGGGAGGGCGGCACAAGAGACCCAGTACTTC.

This clonotype was seen just once. This chain links TRBV28 with TRBJ2-5, with 7 bases matching TRBD2. V was pared by 1 base and J by 5 bases, with 7 bases of the junction left unmatched. In germline, CDR1 is MDHEN, CDR2 SYDVKM. The CDR3 has 15 amino acids. DNA of the CDR3: TGTGCCAGCAGTTTATTGGAGGGAGGGAAGGAGACCCAGTACTTC. It translates to CASSLLEGGKETQYF.

This clonotype was counted between two and nine times. V is TRBV19 and J is TRBJ2-2, with TRBD1 matching 7 bases. Germline trimming cut 5 bases from V and 7 bases from J; bases unmatched to any gene: 10. The germline V gene has CDR1 LNHDA and CDR2 SQIVND (reference sequence). There are 15 residues in the CDR3. In DNA, the CDR3 is TGTGCCAGTAGTTCGACAGGGATAGGGGGCGGGGAGCTGTTTTTT. This translates into CASSSTGIGGGELFF.

Details on this clonotype: A junction boundary mismatches the germline segment, possibly from a read error. V gene TRBV7-2 combines with J gene TRBJ2-5; 8 positions agree with TRBD2. CDR1 is SGHTA, CDR2 FQGNSA, per germline. This CDR3 is 14 amino acids long. DNA of the CDR3: TGTGTCAGCAGCTCAGCGGGACTAGTTGAGACCCAGTACTTC. Amino acids: CVSSSAGLVETQYF.

This clonotype occurred many times. J is TRBJ2-6 and V is TRBV19; D might be TRBD1 (5 bases). Germline V gene data show CDR1 as LNHDA and CDR2 as SQIVND (reference sequence). Trimming pared 5 bases from V and 0 bases from J, leaving 11 bases between. The CDR3 extends over 16 amino acids. CDR3 in amino acids: CASSPIDSSGANVLTF. The CDR3 bases are TGTGCCAGTAGTCCCATCGACAGCTCTGGGGCCAACGTCCTGACTTTC. Full variable domain (outside the CDR3, taken from reference TRBV19 and TRBJ2-6): DGGITQSPKYLFRKEGQNVTLSCEQNLNHDAMYWYRQDPGQGLRLIYYSQIVNDFQKGDIAEGYSVSREKKESFPLTVTSAQKNPTAFYLCASSPIDSSGANVLTFGAGSRLTVL.

Ten or more counts support this clonotype. The chain has TRBV4-1 and TRBJ1-1; 9 nucleotides align to TRBD1. Germline CDR1 MGHRA, CDR2 YSYEKL. V trimming: 1 base; J trimming: 13 bases; junction bases outside the gene matches: 13. This CDR3 has 15 residues. The chain's CDR3 is CASSQGTPGTGKVFF. CDR3 nucleotide sequence: TGCGCCAGCAGCCAAGGGACTCCCGGGACAGGGAAGGTTTTCTTT.

V gene TRBV7-8 combines with J gene TRBJ1-4, with 7 bases lining up with TRBD1. There are 16 residues in the CDR3. The V segment lost 1 base and the J segment 0 bases; nucleotides outside the gene matches: 2. Germline values: CDR1 SGHVS, CDR2 FQNEAQ. The CDR3 region is CASSLGTGTTNEKLFF. CDR3 nucleotides: TGTGCCAGCAGCTTAGGGACAGGAACAACTAATGAAAAACTGTTTTTT.

In its sample, this clonotype was seen a few times. V gene TRBV2 combines with J gene TRBJ2-7; 8 bases are shared with TRBD2. This CDR3 region has 17 residues. The J segment lost 0 bases and the V segment lost 6 bases, leaving 13 bases of the junction unmatched. Per germline, CDR1 SNHLY and CDR2 FYNNEI. DNA for the CDR3: TGTGCCAGCAGGGGCCTCCTACTAGCGGACAGCTCCTACGAGCAGTACTTC. Amino acids: CASRGLLLADSSYEQYF.

This clonotype was seen repeatedly, ten times or more. The rearrangement joins TRBV7-9 to TRBJ1-2, with D perhaps TRBD1 (5 bases). Germline CDR1 is SEHNR and CDR2 is FQNEAQ (reference sequence). The CDR3 has 14 amino acids. V was trimmed by 5 bases and J by 4 bases, leaving 14 bases between them. The CDR3 nucleotides read TGTGCCAGCAGCCCCGGGGATGACAGCTATGGCTACACCTTC. Translated: CASSPGDDSYGYTF.

The CDR3 spells CASSEAGISYNSPLHF. As DNA, the CDR3 is TGTGCCAGCAGTGAGGCGGGGATCTCCTATAATTCACCCCTCCACTTT. This chain connects TRBV25-1 to TRBJ1-6; no clear D gene. Trimming took off 3 bases at V and 0 bases at J, with 9 bases between the two ends. Germline V gene sequence: CDR1 MGHDK, CDR2 SYGVNS. CDR3 length: 16 residues.